The 22 T cell receptor beta chains listed next were all sequenced from one sample in a study of tumor and adjacent non-tumor tissue in lung cancer. The template was RNA from unsorted bulk tissue. This non-tumor lung sample came from over 3 cm beyond the tumor edge. The library came from three nested PCR rounds adapted from ARM-PCR protocols. TCRdb reprocessed the multiplex PCR reads with MiXCR, giving one entry per CDR3 protein. Altogether about 43,000 distinct CDR3 sequences are present, 60% being singletons, with the ten largest covering 45%. Material: distant non-tumor lung tissue. These receptors originate from a man aged 50 to 60 with non-small cell lung cancer.

This clonotype showed up many times. The chain employs TRBV4-1 and TRBJ2-7; no clear D gene. Trimming took 0 bases from V and 9 from J, leaving 12 bases between them. The germline CDR1 and CDR2 sequences are MGHRA and YSYEKL. The CDR3 covers 13 residues. The CDR3 DNA sequence: TGCGCCAGCAGCCAAGACGGAATAGACCTGCAGTACTTC. It yields the protein CASSQDGIDLQYF.

Turning to this clonotype: This may be a read error: a much more frequent sequence differs by one nucleotide. V usage is TRBV1 and J usage is TRBJ2-7; no check of the table's D call, TRBD2, against the DNA was made. TRBV1 is given as a pseudogene. This CDR3 has 18 amino acids. CDR3 DNA: TGCAGCAGCAGCCAAGATCTGGTTACTAGCGGGGTTCCGGGGGAGCAGTACTTC. Translation: CSSSQDLVTSGVPGEQYF.

A few counts support this clonotype. Mismatch with germline at one junction end may stem from a read error. This sequence joins TRBV4-2 and TRBJ2-7; TRBD1 might be the D (5 bases). CDR3 length: 14 residues. The germline V gene encodes CDR1 LGHNA and CDR2 YNFKEQ. The CDR3 nucleotides read TGTGCCAACAGCCAAGTGCAGGGCCCCTACGAGCAATACTTC. Encoded protein: CANSQVQGPYEQYF.

This clonotype was counted only a few times. A much larger clone sits a single nucleotide away, making a read error possible. The V gene is TRBV4-1, the J gene TRBJ1-1, with 8 bases that match TRBD1. The CDR3 is 17 residues long. The germline CDR1 and CDR2 sequences are MGHRA and YSYEKL. CDR3 DNA: TGCGCCAGCGGCCAAGAACAGGGGGGGAATTGGAACACTGAAGCTTTCTTT. It is translated as CASGQEQGGNWNTEAFF.

This clonotype was seen many times. The chain links TRBV28 to TRBJ2-3; TRBD2 matches at 13 bases. In germline, CDR1 is MDHEN, CDR2 SYDVKM. This CDR3 is 16 amino acids long. J was trimmed by 4 bases and V by 3 bases; bases with no gene match: 4. This CDR3 reads CASSFTSGGAADTQYF. The DNA for the CDR3 is TGTGCCAGCAGTTTTACTAGCGGGGGGGCGGCAGATACGCAGTATTTT.

Concerning this clonotype itself: Germline is not matched at one junction end, which may reflect a read error. This chain uses TRBV29-1 with TRBJ1-1, with no clear D. The CDR3 is made up of 13 amino acids. Germline lookup yields CDR1 SQVTM and CDR2 ANQGSEA. The CDR3 here is CSARWESNTEVFF. CDR3 coding DNA: TGCAGCGCCCGATGGGAATCGAATACTGAAGTTTTCTTT.

This clonotype has more than one count but fewer than ten. The CDR3 does not close with the conserved phenylalanine or tryptophan, likely indicating a read error. V is TRBV7-8 and J is TRBJ2-5; a possible D gene is TRBD2 (6 bases). Germline CDR1 SGHVS, CDR2 FQNEAQ. CDR3 size: 14 residues. Trimming pared 6 bases from V and 3 bases from J, leaving 14 bases between. The CDR3 nucleotides read TGTGCCAGCAGTTGGGGCGGGGATGAAGAGACCCAGTACCTC. Protein: CASSWGGDEETQYL.

About this clonotype: A much more abundant neighbour one base away suggests this may be a read error. This rearrangement joins TRBV28 to TRBJ1-2; D is uncertain. In germline, CDR1 is MDHEN, CDR2 SYDVKM. V dropped 6 bases and J dropped 6 bases, with 17 bases sitting between them. The CDR3 is 14 amino acids. In nucleotides, the CDR3 is TGTGCCAGCAGCCCATTAGCGAGATACCATGGCTACACCTTC. It encodes CASSPLARYHGYTF.

As regards this clonotype: At one end the junction does not follow the germline gene, possibly because of a read error. This chain uses TRBV2 with TRBJ2-3; TRBD1 matches at 9 bases. The germline V gene encodes CDR1 SNHLY and CDR2 FYNNEI. This CDR3 contains 16 residues. In DNA form, the CDR3 reads TGTACCAGTCTCGCTCTAGGACAGGGGAGGGGAGATACGCAGTATTTT. Translated: CTSLALGQGRGDTQYF. Variable domain in full (rest from reference TRBV2 and TRBJ2-3): EPEVTQTPSHQVTQMGQEVILRCVPISNHLYFYWYRQILGQKVEFLVSFYNNEISEKSEIFDDQFSVERPDGSNFTLKIRSTKLEDSAMYFCTSLALGQGRGDTQYFGPGTRLTVL.

As for this clonotype: Germline is not matched at one junction end, which may reflect a read error. V usage is TRBV4-1 and J usage is TRBJ2-5, with D possibly being TRBD2 (6 bases). CDR1 is MGHRA, CDR2 YSYEKL, per germline. CDR3 length: 16 residues. The CDR3: CASSQDLRGFSETQNF. In DNA, the CDR3 is TGCGCCAGCAGCCAAGATCTGCGGGGATTCTCAGAGACCCAGAACTTC.

In this sample, this clonotype turned up many times. The gene calls are TRBV14 and TRBJ2-7; no firm D call. V was cut by 0 bases and J by 2 bases, with 14 bases left in between. The CDR3 is 16 amino acids. Germline CDR1 SGHDN, CDR2 FVKESK. CDR3 in amino acids: CASSQDPGFHTYEQYF. In DNA, the CDR3 is TGTGCCAGCAGCCAAGATCCCGGGTTTCATACCTACGAGCAGTACTTC.

This clonotype was detected only a few times. The CDR3 region has the DNA TGTGCCAGCAGTTTCGCCGGGACAGGGGTTGAGGTGCAGTTCTTC. The encoded protein is CASSFAGTGVEVQFF. The rearrangement joins TRBV28 to TRBJ2-1, with 10 bases aligning to TRBD1. The germline CDR1 and CDR2 sequences are MDHEN and SYDVKM. J lost 12 bases, V lost 3 bases, and 11 bases had no gene match. The CDR3 consists of 15 residues.

This clonotype has more than one count but fewer than ten. The chain carries TRBV7-9 and TRBJ1-2, with D perhaps matching TRBD1 (6 bases). The CDR3 extends over 15 amino acids. V was clipped by 5 bases and J by 3 bases, with 16 bases between them. Germline CDR1 reads SEHNR; CDR2 reads FQNEAQ (reference sequence). The CDR3 protein is CASSLTGTQDYGYTF. DNA for the CDR3: TGTGCCAGCAGCCTCACCGGGACACAAGACTATGGCTACACCTTC.

This clonotype was counted at least ten times. This sequence joins TRBV5-4 and TRBJ2-6, with D possibly TRBD1 on 6 matching bases. Trimming pared 4 bases from V and 4 bases from J, leaving 24 bases between. Germline V gene data show CDR1 as SGHNT and CDR2 as YYREEE (reference sequence). The CDR3 extends over 19 amino acids. CDR3 sequence: CASSRPPGQQLGGANVLTF. The CDR3 DNA reads TGTGCCAGCAGCCGTCCCCCGGGACAACAACTCGGAGGGGCCAACGTCCTGACTTTC. Looking up the rest from reference TRBV5-4 and TRBJ2-6 gives the full variable domain: ETGVTQSPTHLIKTRGQQVTLRCSSQSGHNTVSWYQQALGQGPQFIFQYYREEENGRGNFPPRFSGLQFPNYSSELNVNALELDDSALYLCASSRPPGQQLGGANVLTFGAGSRLTVL.

About this clonotype: The CDR3 ends on some other residue instead of the conserved phenylalanine or tryptophan, so this is likely a read error. The CDR3 nucleotides are TGTGTCAGCAGCCGCCTCCCCACAGATACACAGTATTTG. As protein: CVSSRLPTDTQYL. The rearrangement uses TRBV13 and TRBJ2-3, with D hard to call. This CDR3 is 13 amino acids long. Per the germline V gene, CDR1 is PRHDT and CDR2 is FYEKMQ (reference sequence).

The sample holds many counts of this clonotype. CDR3 protein: CASKTGGDGNQPQHF. CDR3 coding DNA: TGTGCCAGCAAAACGGGGGGGGATGGCAATCAGCCCCAGCATTTT. V usage is TRBV6-6 and J usage is TRBJ1-5; D might be TRBD1 (5 bases). The CDR3 totals 15 residues. V was clipped by 7 bases and J by 2 bases, with 15 bases between them. Germline assignment: CDR1 MNHNY and CDR2 SVGAGI (reference sequence).

A note on this clonotype: This may stem from a read error, because a much larger clone lies one nucleotide away. The V gene is TRBV5-4, the J gene TRBJ2-3; D may correspond to TRBD1 or TRBD2 (6 bases each). The CDR3 is 15 amino acids. Germline CDR1 is SGHNT and CDR2 is YYREEE (reference sequence). Between the trimmed V and J ends, which lost 1 base and 2 bases, there was a span of 11 bases. The CDR3 nucleotides read TGTGCCAGCAGCTTGCCGGGGGCCATCACAGATACGCAGTATTTT. As protein: CASSLPGAITDTQYF.

On this clonotype: This sequence may be a read error, since a much larger clone differs from it by one base. V and J are TRBV29-1 and TRBJ2-1; 10 nucleotides align to TRBD2. The CDR3 covers 15 residues. Germline values: CDR1 SQVTM, CDR2 ANQGSEA. V trimming: 1 base; J trimming: 9 bases; junction bases outside the gene matches: 9. CDR3 in DNA: TGCAGCGTTGAAGTTAGCGGGAGGACCGTTGGTGAGCAGTTCTTC. This gives the protein CSVEVSGRTVGEQFF.

Turning to this clonotype: This clone may be a read error of a much larger clone one base away. This chain uses TRBV20-1 with TRBJ1-4; no clear D gene. Germline V gives CDR1 DFQATT, CDR2 SNEGSKA (reference sequence). CDR3 length equals 13 residues. The CDR3 region has the DNA TGCAGTGCTAGAGATCTGACTAATGGAAAACTGTTTTTT. Its protein is CSARDLTNGKLFF.

The CDR3 DNA follows: TGCAGTGTGGCCCACGAACACGGGGGTCAAGAGACCCAGTACTTC. The encoded protein is CSVAHEHGGQETQYF. V usage is TRBV20-1 and J usage is TRBJ2-5; weak D call: TRBD2 (6 bases). Germline CDR1 DFQATT, CDR2 SNEGSKA (reference sequence). The ends were cut back, 7 bases at V and 2 bases at J, with 20 bases in the middle. This CDR3 is built from 15 residues.

This rearrangement joins TRBV29-1 to TRBJ2-7; D perhaps matches TRBD2 (5 bases). The CDR3 loop spans 13 amino acids. Germline CDR1 is SQVTM and CDR2 is ANQGSEA. Here the CDR3 reads CSAVTGKAYEQYF. The CDR3 bases are TGCAGTGCCGTTACCGGGAAAGCCTACGAGCAGTACTTC.

As regards this clonotype: A much larger clone lies one base from this, so it may be a read error. This chain uses TRBV6-5 with TRBJ2-5, with TRBD2 identical over 9 bases. Looked up from germline, CDR1 is MNHEY and CDR2 is SVGAGI. The CDR3 has 16 amino acids. V dropped 7 bases and J dropped 4; count of bases not matched to a gene: 13. Here the CDR3 DNA reads TGTGCCAGCAATCTTAGCGGGAGTATCTTAGGAGAGACCCAGTACTTC. Protein product: CASNLSGSILGETQYF.